The 20 T cell receptor beta chains below all came from one sample that was sequenced in a study of blood T cell repertoires in COVID-19. Measured with immunoSEQ multiplex PCR; TCRdb has only the in-frame clones, and not every one. The top ten hold over 1% of the sample, which has some 220,000 clones, under 85% seen once. The sequenced material came from peripheral blood. These receptors all come from a woman in her 30s with COVID-19, enrolled during active disease.

The DNA of the CDR3 is TGCAGCGTTGATTACCCCTGGGGAGCGGCCCAAGAGACCCAGTACTTC. Encoded protein: CSVDYPWGAAQETQYF. This chain connects TRBV29-1 to TRBJ2-5; TRBD2 might be the D (5 bases). Trimming cost V 3 bases and J 1 base, with 18 bases left between them. CDR3 length: 16 amino acids. Germline CDR1 SQVTM, CDR2 ANQGSEA.

The V call is TRBV5-1, the J call TRBJ2-5, with 9 positions matching TRBD1. The CDR3 totals 14 residues. V shed 5 bases and J 3 bases; nucleotides not matched to a gene: 5. The germline CDR1 and CDR2 sequences are SGHRS and YFSETQ. The chain's CDR3 is CASSQGTGKETQYF. The CDR3 coding sequence is TGCGCCAGCAGTCAAGGGACAGGGAAAGAGACCCAGTACTTC.

The gene calls are TRBV7-6 and TRBJ2-1; D may be TRBD1 (5 bases). CDR3 size: 13 residues. Germline assignment: CDR1 SGHVS and CDR2 FNYEAQ. V was shortened by 5 bases and J by 13 bases, with 18 bases between the two germline ends. CDR3 region: CASSRTIGASQFF. The DNA of the CDR3 is TGTGCCAGCAGCCGTACGATTGGGGCCTCTCAGTTCTTC.

This clone appeared once. The chain combines TRBV28 with TRBJ1-4; 8 positions agree with TRBD1. The V and J ends lost 6 bases and 8 bases, in that order; junction bases with no gene match: 11. The CDR3 contains 15 residues. The germline CDR1 and CDR2 sequences are MDHEN and SYDVKM. The CDR3 DNA is TGTGCCAGCAGCCCCCCGGACAGGGTTCGGGAAAAACTGTTTTTT. This codes for CASSPPDRVREKLFF.

The genes are TRBV5-4 and TRBJ1-2; possible D gene TRBD1, 6 bases. Looked up from germline, CDR1 is SGHNT and CDR2 is YYREEE (reference sequence). The CDR3 totals 15 residues. Trimming pared 0 bases from V and 5 bases from J, leaving 14 bases between. CDR3 sequence reads: CASSLALGGAYGYTF. The CDR3 nucleotides are TGTGCCAGCAGCTTGGCGTTGGGGGGGGCTTATGGCTACACCTTC.

This rearrangement joins TRBV10-2 to TRBJ1-5; 8 bases line up with TRBD1. The CDR3 is 14 amino acids. The V gene's germline CDR1 is WSHSY and CDR2 SAAADI. With 5 bases clipped from V and 6 bases from J, the junction kept 6 bases outside the gene matches. Here the CDR3 reads CASSLQGAGQPQHF. CDR3 DNA: TGCGCCAGCAGTCTCCAGGGGGCAGGTCAGCCCCAGCATTTT.

The rearrangement joins TRBV7-2 to TRBJ2-7; 7 bases match TRBD2. This CDR3 is 13 amino acids long. V shed 5 bases, J shed 5 bases, and the junction held 6 bases outside the gene matches. CDR1 is SGHTA and CDR2 is FQGNSA in the germline V gene. CDR3 in DNA: TGTGCCAGCAGCCCCGTGGGGGGGGACGAGCAGTACTTC. Its protein is CASSPVGGDEQYF. Full variable domain (missing parts from reference TRBV7-2 and TRBJ2-7): GAGVSQSPSNKVTEKGKDVELRCDPISGHTALYWYRQSLGQGLEFLIYFQGNSAPDKSGLPSDRFSAERTGGSVSTLTIQRTQQEDSAVYLCASSPVGGDEQYFGPGTRLTVT.

This clone showed up just a few times. The chain carries TRBV10-1 and TRBJ1-5, with 9 bases that match TRBD1. J gave up 6 bases and V 5 bases, and 8 bases lay outside the gene matches. The germline V gene has CDR1 WNHNN and CDR2 SYGVQD (reference sequence). The CDR3 extends over 15 amino acids. The DNA of the CDR3 is TGCGCCAGCAGTCCCCGACAGGGGGGACGTCAGCCCCAGCATTTT. It encodes CASSPRQGGRQPQHF.

This clone was seen only once. This sequence joins TRBV4-1 and TRBJ2-5; 9 nucleotides line up with TRBD2. The V gene end was trimmed by 0 bases and the J gene end by 1 base; junction bases not matched to a gene: 9. Germline values: CDR1 MGHRA, CDR2 YSYEKL. CDR3 size: 18 residues. As DNA, the CDR3 is TGCGCCAGCAGCCAAGATGGTCCGGCGGGGGGGGGCCAAGAGACCCAGTACTTC. This gives the protein CASSQDGPAGGGQETQYF.

This clone turned up a few times. This sequence joins TRBV5-1 and TRBJ2-7; 7 nucleotides agree with TRBD1. The CDR3 covers 15 residues. CDR1 and CDR2 (germline): SGHRS, YFSETQ. Losses at the gene ends were 0 bases for V and 0 bases for J; bases not matched to a gene: 3. For the CDR3, the DNA is TGCGCCAGCAGCTTGGAGGGGGCCAGCTCCTACGAGCAGTACTTC. As protein: CASSLEGASSYEQYF.

The DNA for the CDR3 is TGTGCCAGCAGCCTGACCTTTCGGGGGGACACTGAAGCTTTCTTT. Its translation: CASSLTFRGDTEAFF. The V gene is TRBV2, the J gene TRBJ1-1; tentatively, D is TRBD1 (5 bases). CDR1 SNHLY and CDR2 FYNNEI come from the germline V gene. CDR3 length: 15 residues. The germline V and J ends were trimmed by 6 bases and 3 bases, with 17 bases remaining between them.

The rearrangement joins TRBV6-6 to TRBJ2-5; no definite D call. Germline loops: CDR1 MNHNY, CDR2 SVGAGI (reference sequence). The CDR3 runs to 14 residues. V lost 0 bases, J lost 2 bases, and 7 bases lay in between. DNA of the CDR3: TGTGCCAGCAGTTACTCACAGATACAAGAGACCCAGTACTTC. Translated: CASSYSQIQETQYF.

The rearrangement joins TRBV19 to TRBJ2-5; TRBD2 matches 9 bases. Germline loops: CDR1 LNHDA, CDR2 SQIVND (reference sequence). The CDR3 runs to 14 residues. With V trimmed by 10 bases and J by 2 bases, 8 bases remained unmatched. CDR3 residues: CATGPGLAQETQYF. The CDR3 nucleotides read TGTGCCACCGGACCGGGACTAGCTCAAGAGACCCAGTACTTC.

The chain joins TRBV6-6 to TRBJ2-4; possible D gene TRBD2, 5 bases. The CDR3 consists of 17 residues. CDR1 and CDR2 (germline): MNHNY, SVGAGI (reference sequence). Between the trimmed V and J ends, which lost 5 bases and 3 bases, there was a span of 20 bases. CDR3 region: CASSHLVGGRGKNIQYF. CDR3 sequence (DNA): TGTGCCAGCAGTCATCTAGTGGGTGGTCGGGGCAAAAACATTCAGTACTTC.

This chain links TRBV5-1 with TRBJ2-1, with no clear D. V was cut by 0 bases and J by 6 bases, with 7 bases left in between. The V gene's germline CDR1 is SGHRS and CDR2 YFSETQ. CDR3 length: 13 residues. The CDR3 coding sequence is TGCGCCAGCAGCTTGGATCCATCCAATGAGCAGTTCTTC. Translating gives CASSLDPSNEQFF.

This rearrangement joins TRBV5-1 to TRBJ2-5; D not certain. Per the germline V gene, CDR1 is SGHRS and CDR2 is YFSETQ. The V end lost 4 bases, the J end lost 4 bases, and 11 bases lay between the germline ends. The CDR3 is 13 amino acids. The CDR3: CASSVDSGETQYF. CDR3 in DNA: TGCGCCAGCAGCGTTGATTCGGGAGAGACCCAGTACTTC.

This chain connects TRBV2 to TRBJ1-1; D is uncertain. Trimming took 3 bases from V and 0 from J, leaving 5 bases between them. From germline, CDR1 is SNHLY and CDR2 FYNNEI. This CDR3 contains 13 residues. The CDR3 region is CASSDEVNTEAFF. The DNA for the CDR3 is TGTGCCAGCAGTGATGAGGTGAACACTGAAGCTTTCTTT.

The rearrangement joins TRBV7-9 to TRBJ2-7, with 9 bases lining up with TRBD1. Losses at the gene ends were 0 bases for V and 1 base for J; bases not matched to a gene: 4. The CDR3 contains 16 residues. From germline, CDR1 is SEHNR and CDR2 FQNEAQ (reference sequence). CDR3 residues: CASSLARGQGSYEQYF. CDR3 coding DNA: TGTGCCAGCAGCTTAGCGCGGGGACAGGGATCCTACGAGCAGTACTTC.

This chain uses TRBV4-3 with TRBJ2-2; the D gene is possibly TRBD2 (6 bases). V lost 5 bases to trimming and J lost 6 bases, with 16 bases between them. The V gene's germline CDR1 is LGHNA and CDR2 YSLEER. The CDR3 runs 15 residues. The CDR3 region is CASSYGTVNAGELFF. In DNA form, the CDR3 reads TGCGCCAGCAGCTACGGGACTGTCAATGCCGGGGAGCTGTTTTTT.

The V and J genes are TRBV6-5 and TRBJ1-4; 8 bases are shared with TRBD1. CDR1 MNHEY and CDR2 SVGAGI come from the germline V gene. Trimming removed 6 bases from V and 9 bases from J; junction bases left unmatched: 12. This CDR3 is built from 15 residues. CDR3 sequence reads: CASRGSGGIGKKLFF. The CDR3 bases are TGTGCCAGCAGGGGATCAGGGGGCATTGGGAAAAAACTGTTTTTT.